The TCR beta chain under discussion was sequenced for a study of blood T cell repertoires in COVID-19. Turning to the study itself: Spain, Italy and the United States supplied samples that represented acute and convalescent COVID-19. In each case, the material was cDNA or gDNA derived from T cells, B-cell-depleted T cells, or PBMCs.

V lost 7 bases, J lost 6 bases, and 5 bases stayed unmatched. Germline V gene data show CDR1 as SGHVS and CDR2 as FQNEAQ. This CDR3 is 13 amino acids long. How the authors handled the data: Counts of nucleated cells, estimated from reference gene primer amplification, were obtained. Generated by immunoSEQ multiplex PCR, the TCRdb table keeps only in-frame clones and is missing some. V and J calls plus clone size are reproduced from that table; the DNA served to infer D and trimming. This sample has 200,000 or so clones, with 80% to 85% found just once. The source is a human donor in a cohort sampled during active COVID-19. Sequenced material: peripheral blood. The chain carries TRBV7-8 and TRBJ2-3, with 9 bases identical to TRBD1. This chain's CDR3 is CASTGTGMDTQYF. CDR3 bases: TGTGCCAGCACTGGGACAGGGATGGATACGCAGTATTTT.